This T cell receptor (beta chain) comes out of a study of blood T cell repertoires in COVID-19. This clone was recorded a few times. Profiled with immunoSEQ multiplex PCR; TCRdb holds only in-frame clones, not every one. The sample gives roughly 70,000 clones, around 75% of which show up once; over 20% is in the top ten. Sequencing input: peripheral blood. This receptor was obtained from a man aged 70 or older with acute or convalescent COVID-19.

In nucleotides, the CDR3 is TGTGCCAGCAGCTTAGCCCATTTCAATGAGCAGTTCTTC. It is translated as CASSLAHFNEQFF. The rearrangement links TRBV7-9 to TRBJ2-1; no firm D call. This CDR3 is built from 13 residues. The germline gives CDR1 SEHNR, CDR2 FQNEAQ (reference sequence). Trimming removed 0 bases at V and 6 bases at J, with 6 bases between.